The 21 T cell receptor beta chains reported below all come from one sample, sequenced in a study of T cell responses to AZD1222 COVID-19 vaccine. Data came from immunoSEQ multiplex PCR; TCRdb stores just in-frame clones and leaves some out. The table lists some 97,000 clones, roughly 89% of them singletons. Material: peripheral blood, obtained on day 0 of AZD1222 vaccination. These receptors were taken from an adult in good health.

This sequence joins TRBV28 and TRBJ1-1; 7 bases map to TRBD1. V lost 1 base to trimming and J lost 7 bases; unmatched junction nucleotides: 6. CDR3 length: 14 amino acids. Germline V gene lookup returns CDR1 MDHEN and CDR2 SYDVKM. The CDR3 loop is CASSLSPGQSEAFF. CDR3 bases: TGTGCCAGCAGTTTATCTCCGGGACAGAGTGAAGCTTTCTTT. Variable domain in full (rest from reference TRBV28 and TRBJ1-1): DVKVTQSSRYLVKRTGEKVFLECVQDMDHENMFWYRQDPGLGLRLIYFSYDVKMKEKGDIPEGYSVSREKKERFSLILESASTNQTSMYLCASSLSPGQSEAFFGQGTRLTVV.

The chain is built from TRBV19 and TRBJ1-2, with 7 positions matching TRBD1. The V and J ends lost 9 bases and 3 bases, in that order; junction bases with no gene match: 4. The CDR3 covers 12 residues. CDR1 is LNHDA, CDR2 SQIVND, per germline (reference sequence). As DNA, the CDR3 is TGTGCCAGCATTACAGGGGACTATGGCTACACCTTC. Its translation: CASITGDYGYTF. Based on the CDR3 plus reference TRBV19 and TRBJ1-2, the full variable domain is DGGITQSPKYLFRKEGQNVTLSCEQNLNHDAMYWYRQDPGQGLRLIYYSQIVNDFQKGDIAEGYSVSREKKESFPLTVTSAQKNPTAFYLCASITGDYGYTFGSGTRLTVV.

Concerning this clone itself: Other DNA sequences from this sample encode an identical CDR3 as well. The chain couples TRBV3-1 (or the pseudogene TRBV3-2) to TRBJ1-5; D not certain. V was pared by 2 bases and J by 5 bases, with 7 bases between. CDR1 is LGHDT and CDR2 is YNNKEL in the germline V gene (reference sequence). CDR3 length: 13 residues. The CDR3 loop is CASSQMGDQPQHF. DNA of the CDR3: TGTGCCAGCAGCCAAATGGGAGATCAGCCCCAGCATTTT.

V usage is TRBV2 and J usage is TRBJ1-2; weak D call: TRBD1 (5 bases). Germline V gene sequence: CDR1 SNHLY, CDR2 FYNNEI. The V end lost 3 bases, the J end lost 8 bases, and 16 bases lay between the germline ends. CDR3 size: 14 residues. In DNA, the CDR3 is TGTGCCAGCAGTGACCGGGTACAGGCCAGGGGCTACACCTTC. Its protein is CASSDRVQARGYTF.

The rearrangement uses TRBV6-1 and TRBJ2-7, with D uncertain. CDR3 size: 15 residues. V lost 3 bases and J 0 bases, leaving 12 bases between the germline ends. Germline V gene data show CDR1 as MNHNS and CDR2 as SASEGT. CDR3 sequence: CASSEGNPSSYEQYF. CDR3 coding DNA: TGTGCCAGCAGTGAGGGCAACCCGAGCTCCTACGAGCAGTACTTC.

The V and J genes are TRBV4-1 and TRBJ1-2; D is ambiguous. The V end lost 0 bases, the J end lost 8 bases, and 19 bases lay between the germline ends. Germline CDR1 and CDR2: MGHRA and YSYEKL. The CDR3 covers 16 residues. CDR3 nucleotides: TGCGCCAGCAGCCAAGACGGGGAAACTGGCAGGTGGGGCTACACCTTC. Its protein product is CASSQDGETGRWGYTF.

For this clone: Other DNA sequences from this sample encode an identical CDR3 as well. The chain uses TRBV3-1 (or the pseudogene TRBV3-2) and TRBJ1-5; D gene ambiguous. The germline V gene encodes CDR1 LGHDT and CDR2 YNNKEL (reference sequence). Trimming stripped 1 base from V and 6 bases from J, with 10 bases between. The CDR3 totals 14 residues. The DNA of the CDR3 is TGTGCCAGCAGCCAAGGCAGTGGCAGTCAGCCCCAGCATTTT. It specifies CASSQGSGSQPQHF.

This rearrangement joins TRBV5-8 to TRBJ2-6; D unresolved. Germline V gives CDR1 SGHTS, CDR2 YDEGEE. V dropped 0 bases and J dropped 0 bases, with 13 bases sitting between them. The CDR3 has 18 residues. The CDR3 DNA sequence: TGTGCCAGCAGCTTGGCCACAGCCCTGATCTCTGGGGCCAACGTCCTGACTTTC. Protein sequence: CASSLATALISGANVLTF.

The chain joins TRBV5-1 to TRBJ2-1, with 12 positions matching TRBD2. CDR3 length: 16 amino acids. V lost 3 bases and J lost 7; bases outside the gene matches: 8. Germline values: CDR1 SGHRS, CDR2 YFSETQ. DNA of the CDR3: TGCGCCAGCAGCTGGCCGCGACTAGCGGGAGTAAATGAGCAGTTCTTC. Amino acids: CASSWPRLAGVNEQFF.

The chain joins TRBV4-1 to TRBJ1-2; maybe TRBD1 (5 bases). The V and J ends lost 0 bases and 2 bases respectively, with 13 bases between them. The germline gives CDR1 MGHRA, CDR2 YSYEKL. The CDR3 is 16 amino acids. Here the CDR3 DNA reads TGCGCCAGCAGCCAAGAGCGGGGGTTAGCGAACTATGGCTACACCTTC. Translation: CASSQERGLANYGYTF.

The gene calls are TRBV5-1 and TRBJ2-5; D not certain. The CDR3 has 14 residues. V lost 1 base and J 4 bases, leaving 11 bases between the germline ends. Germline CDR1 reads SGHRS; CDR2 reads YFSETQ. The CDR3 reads CASSLWWKRETQYF. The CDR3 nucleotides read TGCGCCAGCAGCTTGTGGTGGAAAAGAGAGACCCAGTACTTC.

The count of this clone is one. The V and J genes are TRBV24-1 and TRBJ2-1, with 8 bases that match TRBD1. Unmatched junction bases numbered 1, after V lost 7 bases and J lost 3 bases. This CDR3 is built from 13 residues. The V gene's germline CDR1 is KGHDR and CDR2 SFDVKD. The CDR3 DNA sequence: TGTGCCACCAGGACAGGGGACTACAATGAGCAGTTCTTC. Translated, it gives CATRTGDYNEQFF.

CDR3 sequence (DNA): TGTGCCAGCAGCTTTCGGCGCGAGGGTTTAGTTAATGAGCAGTTCTTC. It specifies CASSFRREGLVNEQFF. This chain connects TRBV7-9 to TRBJ2-1; TRBD2 might be the D (5 bases). Germline CDR1 is SEHNR and CDR2 is FQNEAQ (reference sequence). Deletions cut 3 bases from V and 7 bases from J, with 19 bases between. The CDR3 has 16 residues.

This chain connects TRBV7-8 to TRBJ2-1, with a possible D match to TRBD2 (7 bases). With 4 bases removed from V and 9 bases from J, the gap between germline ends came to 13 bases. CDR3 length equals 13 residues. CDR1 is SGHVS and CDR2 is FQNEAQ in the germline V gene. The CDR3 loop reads CASSSRGGVEQFF. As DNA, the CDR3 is TGTGCCAGCAGCTCAAGAGGGGGGGTTGAGCAGTTCTTC.

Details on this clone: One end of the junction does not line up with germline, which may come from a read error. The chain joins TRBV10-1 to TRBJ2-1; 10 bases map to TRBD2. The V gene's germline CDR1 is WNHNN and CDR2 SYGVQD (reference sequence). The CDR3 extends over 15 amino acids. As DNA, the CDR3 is TGCGCCAGCAGTGGGACTAGCGGATCCTACAATGGGCAGTTCTTC. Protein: CASSGTSGSYNGQFF.

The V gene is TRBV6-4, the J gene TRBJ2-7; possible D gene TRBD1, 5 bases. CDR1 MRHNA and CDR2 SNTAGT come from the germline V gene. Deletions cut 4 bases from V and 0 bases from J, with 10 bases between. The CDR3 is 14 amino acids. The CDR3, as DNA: TGTGCCAGCAGTGTTACAGGTAGCTCCTACGAGCAGTACTTC. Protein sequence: CASSVTGSSYEQYF.

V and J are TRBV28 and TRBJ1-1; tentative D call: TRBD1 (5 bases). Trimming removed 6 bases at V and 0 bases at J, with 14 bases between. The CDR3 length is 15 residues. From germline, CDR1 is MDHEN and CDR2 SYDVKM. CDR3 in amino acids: CASRAPTVMNTEAFF. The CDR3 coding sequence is TGTGCCAGCAGAGCCCCGACAGTTATGAACACTGAAGCTTTCTTT.

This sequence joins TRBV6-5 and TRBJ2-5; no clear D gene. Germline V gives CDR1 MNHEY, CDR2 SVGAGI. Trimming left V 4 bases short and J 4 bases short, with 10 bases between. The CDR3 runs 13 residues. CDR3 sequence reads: CASSSVGRETQYF. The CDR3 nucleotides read TGTGCCAGCAGTTCCGTTGGAAGAGAGACCCAGTACTTC.

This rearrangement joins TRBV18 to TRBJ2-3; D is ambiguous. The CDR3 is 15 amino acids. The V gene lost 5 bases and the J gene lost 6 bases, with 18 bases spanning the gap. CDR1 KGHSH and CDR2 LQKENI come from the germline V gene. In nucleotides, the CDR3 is TGTGCCAGCTCAAATCGGGCTGGGCCCTCGGATACGCAGTATTTT. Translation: CASSNRAGPSDTQYF.

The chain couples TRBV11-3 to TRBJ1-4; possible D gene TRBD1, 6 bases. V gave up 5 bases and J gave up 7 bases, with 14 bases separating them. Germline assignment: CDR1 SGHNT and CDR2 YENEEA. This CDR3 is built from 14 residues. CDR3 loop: CASSRGGFGEKLFF. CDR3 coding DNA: TGTGCCAGCAGCCGAGGGGGATTCGGTGAAAAACTGTTTTTT.

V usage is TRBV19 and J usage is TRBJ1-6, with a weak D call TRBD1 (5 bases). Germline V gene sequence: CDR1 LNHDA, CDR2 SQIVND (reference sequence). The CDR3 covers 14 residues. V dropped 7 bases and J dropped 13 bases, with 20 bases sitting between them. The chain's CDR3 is CASNPGGGSSPLHF. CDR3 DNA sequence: TGTGCCAGTAACCCTGGGGGTGGGAGCTCCCCCCTCCACTTT.